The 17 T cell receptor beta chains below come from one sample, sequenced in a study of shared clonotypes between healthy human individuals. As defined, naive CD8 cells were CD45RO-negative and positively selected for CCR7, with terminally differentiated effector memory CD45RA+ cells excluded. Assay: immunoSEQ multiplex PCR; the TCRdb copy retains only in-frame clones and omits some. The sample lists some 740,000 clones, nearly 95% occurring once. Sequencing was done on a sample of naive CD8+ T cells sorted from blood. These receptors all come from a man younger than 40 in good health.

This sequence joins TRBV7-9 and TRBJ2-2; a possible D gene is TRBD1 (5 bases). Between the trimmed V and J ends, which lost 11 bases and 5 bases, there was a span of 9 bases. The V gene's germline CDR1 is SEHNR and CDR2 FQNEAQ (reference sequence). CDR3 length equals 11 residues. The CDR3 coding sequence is TGTGCCCTTGGGGCTACCGGGGAGCTGTTTTTT. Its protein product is CALGATGELFF.

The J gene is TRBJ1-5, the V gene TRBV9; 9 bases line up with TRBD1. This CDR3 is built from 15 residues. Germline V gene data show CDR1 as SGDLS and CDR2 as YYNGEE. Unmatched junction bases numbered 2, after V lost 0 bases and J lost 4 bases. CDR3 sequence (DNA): TGTGCCAGCAGCGTAGACAGGGGGCGGAATCAGCCCCAGCATTTT. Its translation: CASSVDRGRNQPQHF.

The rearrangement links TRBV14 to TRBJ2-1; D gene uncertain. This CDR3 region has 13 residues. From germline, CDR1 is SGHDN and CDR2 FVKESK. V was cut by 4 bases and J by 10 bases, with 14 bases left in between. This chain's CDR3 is CASSLKSGREQFF. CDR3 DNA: TGTGCCAGCAGCCTCAAGAGTGGCAGGGAGCAGTTCTTC.

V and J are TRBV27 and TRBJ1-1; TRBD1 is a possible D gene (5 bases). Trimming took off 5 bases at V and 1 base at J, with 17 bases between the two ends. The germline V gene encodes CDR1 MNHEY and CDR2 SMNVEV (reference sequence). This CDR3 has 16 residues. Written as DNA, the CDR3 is TGTGCCAGCAGTCCAAGGCCGGGACGTCCGAACACTGAAGCTTTCTTT. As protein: CASSPRPGRPNTEAFF.

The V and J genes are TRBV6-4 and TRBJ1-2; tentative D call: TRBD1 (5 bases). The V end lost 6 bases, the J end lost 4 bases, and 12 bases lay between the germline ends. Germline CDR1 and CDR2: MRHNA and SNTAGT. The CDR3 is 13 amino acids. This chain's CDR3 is CASRGPEPYGYTF. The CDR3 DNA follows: TGTGCCAGCAGGGGACCAGAACCCTATGGCTACACCTTC.

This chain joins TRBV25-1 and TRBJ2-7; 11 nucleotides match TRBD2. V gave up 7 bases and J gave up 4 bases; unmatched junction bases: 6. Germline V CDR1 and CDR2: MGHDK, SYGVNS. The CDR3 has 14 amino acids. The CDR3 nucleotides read TGTGCCAGCACCGGGACTAGCGGACAGTACGAGCAGTACTTC. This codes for CASTGTSGQYEQYF.

The CDR3 spells CASSSRGQGGRYEQYF. The CDR3 coding sequence is TGTGCCAGCAGCTCCCGCGGGCAGGGAGGGCGGTACGAGCAGTACTTC. The rearrangement joins TRBV13 to TRBJ2-7, with 7 bases that match TRBD2. The junction had 13 bases not matched to a gene; V was cut back by 4 bases and J by 4 bases. The CDR3 contains 16 residues. The V gene's germline CDR1 is PRHDT and CDR2 FYEKMQ (reference sequence).

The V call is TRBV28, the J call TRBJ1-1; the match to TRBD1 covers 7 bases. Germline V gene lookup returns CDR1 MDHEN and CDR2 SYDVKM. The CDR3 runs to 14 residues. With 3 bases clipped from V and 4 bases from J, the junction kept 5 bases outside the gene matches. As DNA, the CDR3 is TGTGCCAGCAGTTTGTACGGGACAGTCACTGAAGCTTTCTTT. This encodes CASSLYGTVTEAFF.

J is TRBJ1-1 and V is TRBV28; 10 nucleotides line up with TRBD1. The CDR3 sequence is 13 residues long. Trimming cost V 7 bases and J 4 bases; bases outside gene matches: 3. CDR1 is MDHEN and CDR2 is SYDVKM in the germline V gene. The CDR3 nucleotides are TGTGCCAGCATCTGGACAGGGGGCACTGAAGCTTTCTTT. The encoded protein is CASIWTGGTEAFF.

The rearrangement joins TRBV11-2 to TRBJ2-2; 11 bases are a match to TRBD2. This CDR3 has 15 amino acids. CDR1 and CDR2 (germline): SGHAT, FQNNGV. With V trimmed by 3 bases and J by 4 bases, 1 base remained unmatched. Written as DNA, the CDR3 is TGTGCCAGCAGCTTTGGACTAGCGGGCACCGGGGAGCTGTTTTTT. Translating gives CASSFGLAGTGELFF.

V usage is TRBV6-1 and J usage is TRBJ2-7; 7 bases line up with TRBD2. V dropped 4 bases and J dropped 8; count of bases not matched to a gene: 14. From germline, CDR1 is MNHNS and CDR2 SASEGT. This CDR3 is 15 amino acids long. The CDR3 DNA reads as TGTGCCAGCAGTGGGTGGGGACTGGCGGGGGAGAAGCAGTACTTC. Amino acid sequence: CASSGWGLAGEKQYF.

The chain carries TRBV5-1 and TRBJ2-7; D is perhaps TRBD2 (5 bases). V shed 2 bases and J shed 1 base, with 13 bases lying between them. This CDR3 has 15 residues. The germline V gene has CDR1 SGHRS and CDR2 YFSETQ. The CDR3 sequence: CASSLWEWPSYEQYF. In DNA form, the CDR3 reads TGCGCCAGCAGCTTATGGGAGTGGCCTTCCTACGAGCAGTACTTC.

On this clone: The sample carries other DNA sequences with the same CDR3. The CDR3 loop reads CASSQGPDTQYF. CDR3 nucleotide sequence: TGCGCCAGCAGCCAAGGTCCAGATACGCAGTATTTT. The V gene is TRBV4-1, the J gene TRBJ2-3; D is uncertain. This CDR3 has 12 amino acids. Per the germline V gene, CDR1 is MGHRA and CDR2 is YSYEKL. V was trimmed by 1 base and J by 4 bases, leaving 3 bases between them.

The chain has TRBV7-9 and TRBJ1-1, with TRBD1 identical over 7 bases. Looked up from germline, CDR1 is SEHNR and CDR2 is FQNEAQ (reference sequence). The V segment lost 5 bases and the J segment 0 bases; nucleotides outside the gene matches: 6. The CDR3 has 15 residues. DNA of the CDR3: TGTGCCAGCAGCGCCACGGACAGGTTGAACACTGAAGCTTTCTTT. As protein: CASSATDRLNTEAFF.

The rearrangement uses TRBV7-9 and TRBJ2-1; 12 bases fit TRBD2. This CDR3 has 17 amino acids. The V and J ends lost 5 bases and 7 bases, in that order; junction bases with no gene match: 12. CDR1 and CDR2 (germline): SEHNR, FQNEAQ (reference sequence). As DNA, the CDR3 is TGTGCCAGCAGCCCGGTCCCGACTAGCGGGAGTCGAAATGAGCAGTTCTTC. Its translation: CASSPVPTSGSRNEQFF.

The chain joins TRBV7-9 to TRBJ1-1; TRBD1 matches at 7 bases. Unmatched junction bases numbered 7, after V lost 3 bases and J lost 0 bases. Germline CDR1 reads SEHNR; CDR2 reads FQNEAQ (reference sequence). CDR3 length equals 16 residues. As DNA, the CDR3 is TGTGCCAGCAGCTTGGACAGGAGACGGATGAACACTGAAGCTTTCTTT. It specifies CASSLDRRRMNTEAFF.

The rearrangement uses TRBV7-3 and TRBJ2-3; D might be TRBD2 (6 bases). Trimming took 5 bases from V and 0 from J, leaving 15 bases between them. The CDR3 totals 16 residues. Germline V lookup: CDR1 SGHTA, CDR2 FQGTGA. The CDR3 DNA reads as TGTGCCAGCAGCCCAGTAGCGGAGACTAGCACAGATACGCAGTATTTT. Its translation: CASSPVAETSTDTQYF.